The 24 T cell receptor beta chains below all came from one sample that was sequenced in a study of CD8+ T cells in alopecia areata. Extraction of RNA preceded its reverse transcription into cDNA, which served as the sequencing template. Here immunoSEQ multiplex PCR was the method, and the copy in TCRdb shows in-frame clones only, minus some. Among approximately 61,000 clones listed, around 97% were seen once. The sample consisted of CD8+ T cells sorted from blood, taken at week 0. Source of these receptors: a human donor with alopecia areata.

This chain uses TRBV5-5 with TRBJ1-1; no definite D call. V shed 2 bases and J shed 2 bases, with 13 bases lying between them. The CDR3 length is 15 residues. Germline loops: CDR1 SGHKS, CDR2 YYEKEE (reference sequence). Written as DNA, the CDR3 is TGTGCCAGCAGCTTAGGACTGCCTATCAACACTGAAGCTTTCTTT. Translating it yields CASSLGLPINTEAFF.

J is TRBJ2-7 and V is TRBV4-3; TRBD2 matches at 11 bases. Trimming at V came to 0 bases and at J to 2 bases, leaving 3 bases not matched to a gene. The CDR3 extends over 16 amino acids. Germline V gene data show CDR1 as LGHNA and CDR2 as YSLEER. In DNA, the CDR3 is TGCGCCAGCAGCCAAGATGGGACTAGCGGCGCCTACGAGCAGTACTTC. Its translation: CASSQDGTSGAYEQYF.

The chain is built from TRBV7-9 and TRBJ1-2, with D perhaps TRBD1 (5 bases). The V end was cut by 1 base, the J end by 0 bases, with 9 bases between. The CDR3 runs to 15 residues. Germline CDR1 and CDR2: SEHNR and FQNEAQ (reference sequence). CDR3 loop: CASSLVQETNYGYTF. The DNA of the CDR3 is TGTGCCAGCAGCTTAGTACAGGAAACTAACTATGGCTACACCTTC.

CDR3 amino acids: CASSRGGGPQETQYF. The CDR3, as DNA: TGTGCCAGCAGTAGAGGCGGGGGCCCCCAAGAGACCCAGTACTTC. V usage is TRBV6-5 and J usage is TRBJ2-5, with D maybe TRBD2 (7 bases). The length of the CDR3 is 15 residues. V was pared by 5 bases and J by 1 base, with 14 bases between. CDR1 and CDR2 (germline): MNHEY, SVGAGI.

V gene TRBV27 combines with J gene TRBJ2-3; the match to TRBD1 covers 8 bases. The CDR3 covers 15 residues. Germline CDR1 reads MNHEY; CDR2 reads SMNVEV (reference sequence). Germline trimming cut 5 bases from V and 2 bases from J; bases unmatched to any gene: 6. The CDR3 reads CASSLRDRLTDTQYF. The CDR3 nucleotides are TGTGCCAGCAGTCTCCGGGACAGGCTCACAGATACGCAGTATTTT.

The V gene is TRBV11-2, the J gene TRBJ1-1, with D maybe TRBD1 (5 bases). There are 17 residues in the CDR3. The germline gives CDR1 SGHAT, CDR2 FQNNGV. V was pared by 2 bases and J by 2 bases, with 18 bases between. The CDR3 coding sequence is TGTGCCAGCAGCTTAACGCAGGGCGCTAGGGTAAACACTGAAGCTTTCTTT. It yields the protein CASSLTQGARVNTEAFF.

V gene TRBV19 combines with J gene TRBJ2-7; 7 bases fit TRBD1. V lost 5 bases and J lost 2; bases outside the gene matches: 6. This CDR3 has 14 amino acids. The germline V gene has CDR1 LNHDA and CDR2 SQIVND (reference sequence). CDR3 amino acids: CASSQADRPYEQYF. The CDR3 DNA sequence: TGTGCCAGTAGTCAGGCGGACAGGCCCTACGAGCAGTACTTC.

This rearrangement joins TRBV27 to TRBJ2-7; the D gene is possibly TRBD1 (6 bases). Germline lookup yields CDR1 MNHEY and CDR2 SMNVEV (reference sequence). V was pared by 3 bases and J by 6 bases, with 15 bases between. The CDR3 consists of 14 residues. CDR3 coding DNA: TGTGCCAGCAGTTTGGGGCAGGGGACCGGCGAGCAGTACTTC. Protein product: CASSLGQGTGEQYF.

The V and J genes are TRBV19 and TRBJ1-1, with D tentatively TRBD1 (5 bases). This CDR3 has 13 amino acids. V was cut by 1 base and J by 13 bases, with 16 bases left in between. Germline-derived CDR1 and CDR2 are LNHDA and SQIVND (reference sequence). CDR3 DNA sequence: TGTGCCAGTAGTATAGCGGAGGCCCGTCAGGGTTTCTTT. It translates to CASSIAEARQGFF.

V gene TRBV5-6 combines with J gene TRBJ1-1, with TRBD1 as a possible D gene (5 bases). V lost 3 bases to trimming and J lost 8 bases, with 23 bases between them. The CDR3 consists of 16 residues. Per the germline V gene, CDR1 is SGHDT and CDR2 is YYEEEE. CDR3 in amino acids: CASSSSSAGPGVEAFF. DNA for the CDR3: TGTGCCAGCAGCTCAAGCAGCGCAGGGCCAGGCGTAGAAGCTTTCTTT.

This clone has a single count. The V and J genes are TRBV29-1 and TRBJ2-7, with 10 bases that match TRBD1. With V trimmed by 4 bases and J by 6 bases, 6 bases remained unmatched. The CDR3 is 13 residues long. The germline V gene encodes CDR1 SQVTM and CDR2 ANQGSEA. The CDR3 DNA follows: TGCAGCGTTGTGATAAGGACAGGGGGCGAGCAGTACTTC. Residues: CSVVIRTGGEQYF.

CDR3 in DNA: TGTGCCAGCAGCCAAGGACTAGCGGGGGGGCGTAGGAATGAGCAGTTCTTC. Translated, it gives CASSQGLAGGRRNEQFF. The chain employs TRBV5-4 and TRBJ2-1, with TRBD2 identical over 15 bases. Trimming cost V 4 bases and J 7 bases; bases outside gene matches: 9. Germline V gene data show CDR1 as SGHNT and CDR2 as YYREEE (reference sequence). The CDR3 consists of 17 residues.

The rearrangement uses TRBV25-1 and TRBJ2-5, with D uncertain. Trimming shortened V by 3 bases and J by 8 bases, and 10 bases separated the two germline ends. The germline V gene encodes CDR1 MGHDK and CDR2 SYGVNS. The CDR3 runs to 12 residues. CDR3 residues: CASSDDLTTQYF. CDR3 DNA: TGTGCCAGCAGTGACGACCTCACAACCCAGTACTTC.

This clone occurred once. J is TRBJ2-5 and V is TRBV7-9, with D perhaps TRBD2 (5 bases). V lost 6 bases to trimming and J lost 1 base, with 12 bases between them. This CDR3 region has 14 residues. The germline CDR1 and CDR2 sequences are SEHNR and FQNEAQ (reference sequence). DNA of the CDR3: TGTGCCAGCAGACCGTCGGGATCCCAAGAGACCCAGTACTTC. Translation: CASRPSGSQETQYF.

V and J are TRBV6-5 and TRBJ2-5; D might be TRBD2 (6 bases). The CDR3 is 15 residues long. Trimming pared 6 bases from V and 5 bases from J, leaving 19 bases between. In germline, CDR1 is MNHEY, CDR2 SVGAGI. CDR3 sequence (DNA): TGTGCCAGCAGAGCAACCGGGACTGGCGGGGAGACCCAGTACTTC. Translating it yields CASRATGTGGETQYF.

The chain joins TRBV18 to TRBJ2-5, with D tentatively TRBD2 (5 bases). The CDR3 is 17 amino acids. Deletions cut 0 bases from V and 2 bases from J, with 16 bases between. The germline gives CDR1 KGHSH, CDR2 LQKENI. CDR3 bases: TGTGCCAGCTCACCACCGTCGGGGTCGGGTTTTCAAGAGACCCAGTACTTC. It codes for CASSPPSGSGFQETQYF. The full variable domain, rest sourced from reference TRBV18 and TRBJ2-5, is NAGVMQNPRHLVRRRGQEARLRCSPMKGHSHVYWYRQLPEEGLKFMVYLQKENIIDESGMPKERFSAEFPKEGPSILRIQQVVRGDSAAYFCASSPPSGSGFQETQYFGPGTRLLVL.

The chain uses TRBV4-1 and TRBJ2-3; D is ambiguous. Germline CDR1 and CDR2: MGHRA and YSYEKL. V was cut by 0 bases and J by 2 bases, with 9 bases left in between. The CDR3 covers 15 residues. This CDR3 reads CASSQENDFTDTQYF. In DNA, the CDR3 is TGCGCCAGCAGCCAAGAAAACGATTTCACAGATACGCAGTATTTT.

V usage is TRBV5-8 and J usage is TRBJ1-1; a weak D match, TRBD1 (5 bases). Per the germline V gene, CDR1 is SGHTS and CDR2 is YDEGEE. The V end lost 4 bases, the J end lost 6 bases, and 7 bases lay between the germline ends. The CDR3 loop spans 11 amino acids. The CDR3 is CASSDSSEAFF. CDR3 sequence (DNA): TGTGCCAGCAGCGACAGTTCTGAAGCTTTCTTT. Supplemented by reference TRBV5-8 and TRBJ1-1, the full variable domain reads EAGVTQSPTHLIKTRGQQATLRCSPISGHTSVYWYQQALGLGLQFLLWYDEGEERNRGNFPPRFSGRQFPNYSSELNVNALELEDSALYLCASSDSSEAFFGQGTRLTVV.

This clone was observed once. The rearrangement links TRBV10-3 to TRBJ1-1; D is perhaps TRBD1 (5 bases). This CDR3 comprises 15 residues. Trimming cost V 6 bases and J 5 bases, with 19 bases left between them. Germline lookup yields CDR1 ENHRY and CDR2 SYGVKD. CDR3 region: CAISPATGAGTEAFF. CDR3 nucleotides: TGTGCCATCAGCCCCGCTACTGGGGCAGGAACTGAAGCTTTCTTT.

The chain recombines TRBV12-5 with TRBJ1-3; D is unclear. This CDR3 region has 17 residues. Trimming took off 3 bases at V and 1 base at J, with 16 bases between the two ends. Per germline, CDR1 LGHNT and CDR2 FRNRAP. Written as DNA, the CDR3 is TGTGCTAGTGGTTTTGTCCTGGGAGGAGTGTCTGGAAACACCATATATTTT. Its translation: CASGFVLGGVSGNTIYF.

V is TRBV6-5 and J is TRBJ2-1; unclear D gene. This CDR3 is 15 amino acids long. The germline V gene has CDR1 MNHEY and CDR2 SVGAGI. V dropped 4 bases and J dropped 6 bases, with 16 bases sitting between them. CDR3 in DNA: TGTGCCAGCAGTTTGTCTATAGGGCAGTCCAATGAGCAGTTCTTC. Protein: CASSLSIGQSNEQFF.

V and J are TRBV4-2 and TRBJ2-7; the D is unclear. This CDR3 region has 13 residues. Germline V gives CDR1 LGHNA, CDR2 YNFKEQ. The V and J ends lost 1 base and 7 bases respectively, with 11 bases between them. The CDR3 here is CASSQGMMAEQYF. The CDR3 nucleotides read TGTGCCAGCAGCCAAGGGATGATGGCAGAGCAGTACTTC.

The CDR3 is CAWNLVDTDTQYF. The CDR3 coding sequence is TGTGCCTGGAATCTCGTAGACACAGATACGCAGTATTTT. The chain has TRBV30 and TRBJ2-3, with unresolved D. The V end was cut by 4 bases, the J end by 2 bases, with 10 bases between. Germline CDR1 reads GTSNPN; CDR2 reads SVGIG (reference sequence). The length of the CDR3 is 13 residues. Full variable domain (rest looked up from reference TRBV30 and TRBJ2-3): SQTIHQWPATLVQPVGSPLSLECTVEGTSNPNLYWYRQAAGRGLQLLFYSVGIGQISSEVPQNLSASRPQDRQFILSSKKLLLSDSGFYLCAWNLVDTDTQYFGPGTRLTVL.

J is TRBJ2-7 and V is TRBV4-3; TRBD1 agrees at 9 bases. J lost 2 bases, V lost 9 bases, and 8 bases had no gene match. Germline V gene data show CDR1 as LGHNA and CDR2 as YSLEER. There are 14 residues in the CDR3. CDR3: CASRPGQGPYEQYF. The CDR3 DNA reads TGCGCCAGTAGACCGGGACAGGGACCCTACGAGCAGTACTTC.